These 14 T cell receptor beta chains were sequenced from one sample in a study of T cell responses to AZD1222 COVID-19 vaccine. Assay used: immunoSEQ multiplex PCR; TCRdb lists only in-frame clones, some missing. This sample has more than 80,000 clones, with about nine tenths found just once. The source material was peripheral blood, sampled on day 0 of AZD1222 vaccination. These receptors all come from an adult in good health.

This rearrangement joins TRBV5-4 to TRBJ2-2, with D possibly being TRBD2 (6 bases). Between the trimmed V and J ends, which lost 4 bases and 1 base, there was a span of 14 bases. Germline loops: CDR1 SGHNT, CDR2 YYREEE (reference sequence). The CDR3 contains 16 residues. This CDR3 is CASSLGRGLNTGELFF. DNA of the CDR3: TGTGCCAGCAGCCTGGGGCGGGGCCTGAACACCGGGGAGCTGTTTTTT.

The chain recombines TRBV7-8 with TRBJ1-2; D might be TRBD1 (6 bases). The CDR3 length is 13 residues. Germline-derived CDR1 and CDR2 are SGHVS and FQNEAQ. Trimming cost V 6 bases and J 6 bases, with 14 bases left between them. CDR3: CASRPEGGNGYTF. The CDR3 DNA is TGTGCCAGCAGGCCTGAGGGGGGTAATGGCTACACCTTC.

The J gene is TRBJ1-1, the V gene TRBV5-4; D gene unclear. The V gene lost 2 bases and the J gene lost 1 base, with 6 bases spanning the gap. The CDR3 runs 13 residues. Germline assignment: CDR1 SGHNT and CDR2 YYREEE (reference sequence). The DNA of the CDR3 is TGTGCCAGCAGCTTACAACCGAACACTGAAGCTTTCTTT. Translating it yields CASSLQPNTEAFF.

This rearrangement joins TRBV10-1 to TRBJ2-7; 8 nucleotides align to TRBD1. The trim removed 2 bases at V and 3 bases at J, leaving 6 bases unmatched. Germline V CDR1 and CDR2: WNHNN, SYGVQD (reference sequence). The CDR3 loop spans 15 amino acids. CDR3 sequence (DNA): TGCGCCAGCAGTGAGCACGGGACAGGAAACTACGAGCAGTACTTC. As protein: CASSEHGTGNYEQYF.

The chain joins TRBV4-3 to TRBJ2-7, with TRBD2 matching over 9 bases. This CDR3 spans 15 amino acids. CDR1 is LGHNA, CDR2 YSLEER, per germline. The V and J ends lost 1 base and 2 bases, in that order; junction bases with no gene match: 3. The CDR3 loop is CASSQGLAVTYEQYF. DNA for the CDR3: TGCGCCAGCAGCCAAGGACTAGCGGTAACCTACGAGCAGTACTTC.

CDR3 coding DNA: TGTGCCAGCAGCCATGGTAGCGGGAGCACGGGATCCTACGAGCAGTACTTC. This translates into CASSHGSGSTGSYEQYF. This chain joins TRBV6-2 or TRBV6-3 and TRBJ2-7; 9 bases agree with TRBD2. CDR3 length: 17 amino acids. CDR1 MNHEY and CDR2 SVGEGT come from the germline V gene. The ends lost 6 bases at V and 1 base at J; junction bases unmatched: 13.

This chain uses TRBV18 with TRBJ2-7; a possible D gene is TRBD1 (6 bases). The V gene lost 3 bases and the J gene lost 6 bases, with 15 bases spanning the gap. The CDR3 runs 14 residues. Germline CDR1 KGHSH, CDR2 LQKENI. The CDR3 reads CASSPSQGPGEQYF. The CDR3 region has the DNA TGTGCCAGCTCACCTTCACAGGGACCCGGCGAGCAGTACTTC.

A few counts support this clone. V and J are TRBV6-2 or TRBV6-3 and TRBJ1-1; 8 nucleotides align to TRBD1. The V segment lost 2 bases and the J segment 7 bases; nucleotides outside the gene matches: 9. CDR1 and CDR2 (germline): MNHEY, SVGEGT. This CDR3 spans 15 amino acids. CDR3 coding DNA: TGTGCCAGCAGTTACGGGGGCAGGGGGCGAGGTGAAGCTTTCTTT. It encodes CASSYGGRGRGEAFF.

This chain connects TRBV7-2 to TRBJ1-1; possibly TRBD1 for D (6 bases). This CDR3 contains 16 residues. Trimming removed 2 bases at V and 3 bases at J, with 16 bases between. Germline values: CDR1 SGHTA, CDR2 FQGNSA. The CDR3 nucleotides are TGTGCCAGCAGCTTACCAGGGGATATTCTGTACACTGAAGCTTTCTTT. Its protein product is CASSLPGDILYTEAFF.

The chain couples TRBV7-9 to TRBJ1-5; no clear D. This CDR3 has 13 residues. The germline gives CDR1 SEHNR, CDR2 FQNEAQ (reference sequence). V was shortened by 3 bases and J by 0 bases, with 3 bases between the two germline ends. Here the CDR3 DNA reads TGTGCCAGCAGCTTCGGTAGCAATCAGCCCCAGCATTTT. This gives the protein CASSFGSNQPQHF.

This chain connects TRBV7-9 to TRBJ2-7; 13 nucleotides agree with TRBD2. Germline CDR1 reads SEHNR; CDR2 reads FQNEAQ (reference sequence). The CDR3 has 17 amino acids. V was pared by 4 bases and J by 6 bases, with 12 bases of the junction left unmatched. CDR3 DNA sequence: TGTGCCAGCAGCTCGCCCCCCACTAGCGGGAGGGCCTCCGAGCAGTACTTC. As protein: CASSSPPTSGRASEQYF. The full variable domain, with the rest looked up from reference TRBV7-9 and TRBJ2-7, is DTGVSQNPRHKITKRGQNVTFRCDPISEHNRLYWYRQTLGQGPEFLTYFQNEAQLEKSRLLSDRFSAERPKGSFSTLEIQRTEQGDSAMYLCASSSPPTSGRASEQYFGPGTRLTVT.

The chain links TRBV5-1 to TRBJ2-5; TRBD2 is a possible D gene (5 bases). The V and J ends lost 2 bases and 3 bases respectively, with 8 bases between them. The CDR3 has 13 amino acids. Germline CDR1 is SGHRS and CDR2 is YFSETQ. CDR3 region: CASSFPGEETQYF. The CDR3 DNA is TGCGCCAGCAGCTTTCCCGGGGAAGAGACCCAGTACTTC.

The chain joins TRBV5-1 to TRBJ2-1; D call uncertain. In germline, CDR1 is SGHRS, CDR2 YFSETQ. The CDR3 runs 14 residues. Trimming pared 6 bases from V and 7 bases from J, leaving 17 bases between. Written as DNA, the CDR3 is TGCGCCAGCACGCACACACCACTGTCGAATGAGCAGTTCTTC. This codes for CASTHTPLSNEQFF.

The CDR3 spells CAAGESSGNTIYF. The CDR3 bases are TGTGCCGCGGGAGAGAGCTCTGGAAACACCATATATTTT. The gene calls are TRBV12-3 or TRBV12-4 and TRBJ1-3; D gene unclear. CDR3 size: 13 residues. V shed 11 bases and J shed 0 bases, with 11 bases lying between them.